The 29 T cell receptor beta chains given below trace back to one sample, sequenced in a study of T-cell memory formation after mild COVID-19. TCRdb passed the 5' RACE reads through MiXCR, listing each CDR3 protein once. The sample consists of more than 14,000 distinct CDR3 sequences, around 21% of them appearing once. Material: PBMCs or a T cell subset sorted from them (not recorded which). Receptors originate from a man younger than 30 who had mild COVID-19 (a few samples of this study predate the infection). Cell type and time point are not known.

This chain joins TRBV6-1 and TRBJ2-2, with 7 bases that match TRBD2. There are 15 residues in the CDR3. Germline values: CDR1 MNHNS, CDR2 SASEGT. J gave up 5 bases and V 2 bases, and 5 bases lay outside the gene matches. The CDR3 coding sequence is TGTGCCAGCAGTGAACAACTGGGACTAACCGGGGAGCTGTTTTTT. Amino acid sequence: CASSEQLGLTGELFF.

The CDR3 DNA reads as TGTGCCACCAGTGATTCTCCGGCGGGGGGGCAGTTCTTC. This sequence encodes CATSDSPAGGQFF. The rearrangement links TRBV24-1 to TRBJ2-1; 8 bases map to TRBD2. The CDR3 runs 13 residues. The germline V gene has CDR1 KGHDR and CDR2 SFDVKD. Germline trimming cut 2 bases from V and 12 bases from J; bases unmatched to any gene: 5.

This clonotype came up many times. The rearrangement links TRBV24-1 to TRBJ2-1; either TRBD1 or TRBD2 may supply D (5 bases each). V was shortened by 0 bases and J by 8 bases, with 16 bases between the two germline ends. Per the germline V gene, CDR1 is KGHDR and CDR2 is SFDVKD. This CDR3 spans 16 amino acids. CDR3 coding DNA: TGTGCCACCAGTGATTTGCGGGACGCGGGCGGCGATGAGCAGTTCTTC. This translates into CATSDLRDAGGDEQFF.

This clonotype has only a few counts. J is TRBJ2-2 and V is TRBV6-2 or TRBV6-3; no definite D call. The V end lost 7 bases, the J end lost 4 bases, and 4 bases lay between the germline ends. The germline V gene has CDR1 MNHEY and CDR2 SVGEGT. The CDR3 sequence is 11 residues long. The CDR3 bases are TGTGCCAGCACCTCCACCGGGGAGCTGTTTTTT. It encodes CASTSTGELFF.

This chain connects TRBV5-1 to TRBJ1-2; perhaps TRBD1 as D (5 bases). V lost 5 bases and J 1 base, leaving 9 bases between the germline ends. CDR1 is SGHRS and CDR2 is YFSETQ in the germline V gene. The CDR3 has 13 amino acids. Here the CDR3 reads CASSQTVNYGYTF. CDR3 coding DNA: TGCGCCAGCAGTCAGACAGTTAACTATGGCTACACCTTC.

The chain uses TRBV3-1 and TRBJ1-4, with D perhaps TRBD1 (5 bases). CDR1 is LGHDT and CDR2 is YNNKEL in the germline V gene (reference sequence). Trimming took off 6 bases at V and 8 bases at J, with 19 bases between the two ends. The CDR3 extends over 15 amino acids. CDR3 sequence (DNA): TGTGCCAGCAGGCGAAGACAGACAGTCGCCGAAAAACTGTTTTTT. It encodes CASRRRQTVAEKLFF.

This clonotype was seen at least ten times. The DNA of the CDR3 is TGTGCCAGCAGCTTAGGGGGGACTAGATTCGATGAGCAGTTCTTC. Translated, it gives CASSLGGTRFDEQFF. The genes are TRBV7-7 and TRBJ2-1, with TRBD2 matching 8 bases. The trim removed 1 base at V and 8 bases at J, leaving 7 bases unmatched. The CDR3 runs to 15 residues. Per the germline V gene, CDR1 is SSHAT and CDR2 is FNYEAQ (reference sequence).

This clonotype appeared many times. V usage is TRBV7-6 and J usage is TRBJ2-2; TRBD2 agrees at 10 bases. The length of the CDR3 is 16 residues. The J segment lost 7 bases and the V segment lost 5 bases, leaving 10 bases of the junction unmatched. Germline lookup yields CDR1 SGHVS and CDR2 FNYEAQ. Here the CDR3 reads CASSLTSGAIRGELFF. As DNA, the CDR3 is TGTGCCAGCAGCCTAACTAGCGGGGCTATACGCGGGGAGCTGTTTTTT.

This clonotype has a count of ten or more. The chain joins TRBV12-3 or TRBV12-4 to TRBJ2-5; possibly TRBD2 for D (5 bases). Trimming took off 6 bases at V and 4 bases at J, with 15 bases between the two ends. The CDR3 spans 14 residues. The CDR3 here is CASRSRGPGETQYF. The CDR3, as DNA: TGTGCCAGCAGATCTAGAGGGCCCGGAGAGACCCAGTACTTC.

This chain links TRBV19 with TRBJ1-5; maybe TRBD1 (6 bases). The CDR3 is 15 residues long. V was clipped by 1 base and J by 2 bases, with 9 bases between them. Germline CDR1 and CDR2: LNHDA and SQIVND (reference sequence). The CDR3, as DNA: TGTGCCAGTAGTATAGGCAGGGGCGGCAATCAGCCCCAGCATTTT. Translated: CASSIGRGGNQPQHF.

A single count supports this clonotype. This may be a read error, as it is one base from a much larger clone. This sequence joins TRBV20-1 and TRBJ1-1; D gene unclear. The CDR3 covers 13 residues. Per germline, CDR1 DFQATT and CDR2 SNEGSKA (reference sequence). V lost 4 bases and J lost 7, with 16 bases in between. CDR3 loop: CSATPDTPREAFF. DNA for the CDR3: TGCAGTGCTACACCTGACACCCCACGTGAAGCTTTCTTT.

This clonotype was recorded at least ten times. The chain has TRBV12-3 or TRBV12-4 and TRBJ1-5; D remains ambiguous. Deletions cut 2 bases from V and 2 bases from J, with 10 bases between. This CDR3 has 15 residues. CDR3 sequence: CASSLRGYGNQPQHF. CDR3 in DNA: TGTGCCAGCAGTTTACGCGGGTATGGCAATCAGCCCCAGCATTTT.

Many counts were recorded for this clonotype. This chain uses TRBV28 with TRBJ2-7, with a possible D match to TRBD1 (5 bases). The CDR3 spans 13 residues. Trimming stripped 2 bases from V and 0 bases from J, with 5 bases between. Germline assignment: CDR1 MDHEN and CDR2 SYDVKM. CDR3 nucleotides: TGTGCCAGCAGTTTACAGGGCTCCTACGAGCAGTACGTC. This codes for CASSLQGSYEQYV.

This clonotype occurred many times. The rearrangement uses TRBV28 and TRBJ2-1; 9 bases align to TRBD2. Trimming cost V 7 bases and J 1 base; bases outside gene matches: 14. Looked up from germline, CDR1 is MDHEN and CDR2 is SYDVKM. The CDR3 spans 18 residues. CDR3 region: CASTLGLAGYGSYNEQFF. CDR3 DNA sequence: TGTGCCAGCACCCTGGGGCTAGCGGGGTATGGGTCCTACAATGAGCAGTTCTTC.

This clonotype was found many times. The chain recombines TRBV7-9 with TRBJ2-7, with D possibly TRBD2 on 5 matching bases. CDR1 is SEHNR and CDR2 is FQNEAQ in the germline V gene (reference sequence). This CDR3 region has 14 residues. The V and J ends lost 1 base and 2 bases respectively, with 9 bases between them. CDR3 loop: CASSLGTGTYEQYV. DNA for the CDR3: TGTGCCAGCAGCTTAGGTACGGGAACCTACGAGCAGTACGTC.

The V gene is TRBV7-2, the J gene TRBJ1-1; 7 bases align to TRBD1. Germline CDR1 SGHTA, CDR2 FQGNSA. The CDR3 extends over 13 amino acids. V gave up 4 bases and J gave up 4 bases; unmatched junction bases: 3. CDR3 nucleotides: TGTGCCAGCAGCTACCGACAGGGCACTGAAGCTTTCTTT. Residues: CASSYRQGTEAFF.

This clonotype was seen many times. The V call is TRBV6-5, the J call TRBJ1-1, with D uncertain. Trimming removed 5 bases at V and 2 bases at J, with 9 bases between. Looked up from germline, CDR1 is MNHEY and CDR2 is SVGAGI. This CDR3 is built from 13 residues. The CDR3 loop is CASSPRSNTEAFF. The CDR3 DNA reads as TGTGCCAGCAGTCCCCGGAGTAACACTGAAGCTTTCTTT.

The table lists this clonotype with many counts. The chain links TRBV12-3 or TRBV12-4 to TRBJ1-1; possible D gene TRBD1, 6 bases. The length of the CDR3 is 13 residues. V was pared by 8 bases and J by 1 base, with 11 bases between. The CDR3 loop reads CASSSDRNTEAFF. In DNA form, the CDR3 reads TGTGCCAGCTCCTCGGACAGGAACACTGAAGCTTTCTTT.

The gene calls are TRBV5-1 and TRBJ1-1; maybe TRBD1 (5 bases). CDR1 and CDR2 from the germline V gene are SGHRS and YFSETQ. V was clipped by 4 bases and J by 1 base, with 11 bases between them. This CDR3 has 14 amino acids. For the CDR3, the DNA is TGCGCCAGCAGCGGGGGGAACAGGAACACTGAAGCTTTCTTT. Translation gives CASSGGNRNTEAFF. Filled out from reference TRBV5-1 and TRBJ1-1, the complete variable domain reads KAGVTQTPRYLIKTRGQQVTLSCSPISGHRSVSWYQQTPGQGLQFLFEYFSETQRNKGNFPGRFSGRQFSNSRSEMNVSTLELGDSALYLCASSGGNRNTEAFFGQGTRLTVV.

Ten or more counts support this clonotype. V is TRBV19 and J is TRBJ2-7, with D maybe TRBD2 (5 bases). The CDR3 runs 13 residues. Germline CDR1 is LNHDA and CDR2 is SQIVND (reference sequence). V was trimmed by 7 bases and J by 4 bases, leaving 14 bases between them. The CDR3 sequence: CASKTTELYEQYV. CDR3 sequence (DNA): TGTGCCAGTAAGACTACAGAGCTTTACGAGCAGTACGTC.

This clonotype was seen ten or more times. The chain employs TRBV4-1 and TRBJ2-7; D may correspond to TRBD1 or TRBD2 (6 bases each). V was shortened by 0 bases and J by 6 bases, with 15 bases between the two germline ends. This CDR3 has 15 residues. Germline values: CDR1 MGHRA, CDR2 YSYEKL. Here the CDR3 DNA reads TGCGCCAGCAGCCAAGATGTGAATAGGGGGGCCGAGCAGTACGTC. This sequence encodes CASSQDVNRGAEQYV.

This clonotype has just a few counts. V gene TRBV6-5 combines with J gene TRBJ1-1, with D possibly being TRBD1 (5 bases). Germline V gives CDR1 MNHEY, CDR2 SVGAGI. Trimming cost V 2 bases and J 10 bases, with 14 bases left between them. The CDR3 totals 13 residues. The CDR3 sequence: CASSYDQGRIAFF. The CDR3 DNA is TGTGCCAGCAGTTACGACCAGGGCAGAATAGCTTTCTTT.

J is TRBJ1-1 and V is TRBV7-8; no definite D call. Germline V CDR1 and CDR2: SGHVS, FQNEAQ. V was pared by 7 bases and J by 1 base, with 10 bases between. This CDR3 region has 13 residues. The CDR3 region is CASNRARNTEAFF. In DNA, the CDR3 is TGTGCCAGCAATCGGGCGAGGAACACTGAAGCTTTCTTT.

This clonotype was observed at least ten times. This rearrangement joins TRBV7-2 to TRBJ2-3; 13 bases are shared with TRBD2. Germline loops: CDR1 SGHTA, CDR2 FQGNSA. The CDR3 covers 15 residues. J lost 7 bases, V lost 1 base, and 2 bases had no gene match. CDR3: CASSLVGLAGNTQYF. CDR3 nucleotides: TGTGCCAGCAGCTTAGTGGGACTAGCGGGAAATACGCAGTATTTT.

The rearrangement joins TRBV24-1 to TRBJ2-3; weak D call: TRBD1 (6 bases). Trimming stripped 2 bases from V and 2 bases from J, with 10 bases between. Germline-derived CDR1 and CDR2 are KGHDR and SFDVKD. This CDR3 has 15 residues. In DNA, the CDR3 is TGTGCCACCAGTGATTACAGGGAGACCACAGATACGCAGTATTTT. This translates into CATSDYRETTDTQYF.

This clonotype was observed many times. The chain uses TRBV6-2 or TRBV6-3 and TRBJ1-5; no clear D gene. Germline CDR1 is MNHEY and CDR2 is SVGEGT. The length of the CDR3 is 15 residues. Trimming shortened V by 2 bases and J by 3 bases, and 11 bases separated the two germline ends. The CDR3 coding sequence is TGTGCCAGCAGTTACCTGGGCAGTTACAATCAGCCCCAGCATTTT. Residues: CASSYLGSYNQPQHF.

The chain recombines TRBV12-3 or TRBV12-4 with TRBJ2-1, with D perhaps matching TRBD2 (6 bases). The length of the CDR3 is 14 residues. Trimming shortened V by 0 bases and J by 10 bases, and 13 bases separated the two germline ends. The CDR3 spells CASSLARLAREQFF. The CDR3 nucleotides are TGTGCCAGCAGTTTAGCGAGGCTAGCGCGAGAGCAGTTCTTC.

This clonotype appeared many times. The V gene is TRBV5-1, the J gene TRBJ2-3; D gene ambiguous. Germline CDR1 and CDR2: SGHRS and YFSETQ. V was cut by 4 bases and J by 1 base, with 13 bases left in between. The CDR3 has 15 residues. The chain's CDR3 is CASSQPPVGTDTQYF. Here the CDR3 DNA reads TGCGCCAGCAGCCAACCCCCCGTGGGCACAGATACGCAGTATTTT.

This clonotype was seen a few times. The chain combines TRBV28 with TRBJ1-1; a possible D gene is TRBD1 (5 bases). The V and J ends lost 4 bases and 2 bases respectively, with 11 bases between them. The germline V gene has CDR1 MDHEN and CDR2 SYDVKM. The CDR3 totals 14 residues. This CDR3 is CASSWDYFNTEAFF. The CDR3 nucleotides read TGTGCCAGCAGTTGGGACTACTTTAACACTGAAGCTTTCTTT. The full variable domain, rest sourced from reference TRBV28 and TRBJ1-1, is DVKVTQSSRYLVKRTGEKVFLECVQDMDHENMFWYRQDPGLGLRLIYFSYDVKMKEKGDIPEGYSVSREKKERFSLILESASTNQTSMYLCASSWDYFNTEAFFGQGTRLTVV.